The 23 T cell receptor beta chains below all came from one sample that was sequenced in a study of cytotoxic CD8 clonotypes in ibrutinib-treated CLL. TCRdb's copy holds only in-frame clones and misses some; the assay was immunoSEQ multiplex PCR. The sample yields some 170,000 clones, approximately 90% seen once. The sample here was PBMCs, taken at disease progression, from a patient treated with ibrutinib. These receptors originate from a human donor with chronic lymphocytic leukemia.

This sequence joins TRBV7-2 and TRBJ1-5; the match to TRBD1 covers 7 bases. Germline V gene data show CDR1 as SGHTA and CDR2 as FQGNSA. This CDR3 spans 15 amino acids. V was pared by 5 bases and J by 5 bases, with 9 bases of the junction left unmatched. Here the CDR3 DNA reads TGTGCCAGCAGCACGGCAGGGGGATGGGATCAGCCCCAGCATTTT. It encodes CASSTAGGWDQPQHF. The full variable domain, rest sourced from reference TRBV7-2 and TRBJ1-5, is GAGVSQSPSNKVTEKGKDVELRCDPISGHTALYWYRQSLGQGLEFLIYFQGNSAPDKSGLPSDRFSAERTGGSVSTLTIQRTQQEDSAVYLCASSTAGGWDQPQHFGDGTRLSIL.

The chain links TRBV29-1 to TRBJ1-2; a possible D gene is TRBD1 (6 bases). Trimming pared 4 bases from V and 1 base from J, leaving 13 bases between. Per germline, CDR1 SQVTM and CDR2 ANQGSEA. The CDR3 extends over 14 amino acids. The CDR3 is CSVVGGADNYGYTF. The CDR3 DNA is TGCAGCGTTGTGGGGGGGGCCGATAACTATGGCTACACCTTC.

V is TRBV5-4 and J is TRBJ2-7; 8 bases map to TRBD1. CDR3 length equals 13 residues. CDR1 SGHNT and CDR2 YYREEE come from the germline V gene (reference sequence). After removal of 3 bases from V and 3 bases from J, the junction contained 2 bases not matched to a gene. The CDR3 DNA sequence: TGTGCCAGCAGCTATGGACAGGGCTACGAGCAGTACTTC. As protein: CASSYGQGYEQYF.

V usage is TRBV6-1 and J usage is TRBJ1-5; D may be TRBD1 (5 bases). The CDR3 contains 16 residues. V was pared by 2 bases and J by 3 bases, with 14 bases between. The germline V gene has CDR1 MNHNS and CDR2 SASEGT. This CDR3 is CASSEFLRQTNQPQHF. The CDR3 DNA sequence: TGTGCCAGCAGTGAATTTCTCCGACAGACCAATCAGCCCCAGCATTTT.

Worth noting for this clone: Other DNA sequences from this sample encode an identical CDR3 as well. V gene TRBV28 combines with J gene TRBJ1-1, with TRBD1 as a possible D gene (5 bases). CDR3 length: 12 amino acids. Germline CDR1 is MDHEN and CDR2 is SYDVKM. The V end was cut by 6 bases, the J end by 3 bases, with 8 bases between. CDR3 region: CASRRGDTEAFF. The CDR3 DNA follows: TGTGCCAGCAGGAGAGGGGACACTGAAGCTTTCTTT.

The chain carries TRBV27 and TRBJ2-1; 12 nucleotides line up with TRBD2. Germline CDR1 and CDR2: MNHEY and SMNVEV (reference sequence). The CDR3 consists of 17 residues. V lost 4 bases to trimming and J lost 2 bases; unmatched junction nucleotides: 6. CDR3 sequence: CASSSSGLAGPYNEQFF. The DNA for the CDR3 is TGTGCCAGCAGTTCATCCGGACTAGCGGGACCCTACAATGAGCAGTTCTTC.

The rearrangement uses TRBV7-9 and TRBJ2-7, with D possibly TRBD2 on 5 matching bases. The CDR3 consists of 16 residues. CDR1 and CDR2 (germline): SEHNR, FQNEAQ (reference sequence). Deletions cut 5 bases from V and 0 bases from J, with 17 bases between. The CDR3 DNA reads TGTGCCAGCAGCGTAACCCGACTGGGGAGCTCCTACGAGCAGTACTTC. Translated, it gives CASSVTRLGSSYEQYF.

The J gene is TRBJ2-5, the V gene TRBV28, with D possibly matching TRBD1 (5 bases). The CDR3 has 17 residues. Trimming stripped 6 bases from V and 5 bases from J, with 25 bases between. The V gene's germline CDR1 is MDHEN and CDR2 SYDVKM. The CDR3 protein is CASSRPQQGPYAETQYF. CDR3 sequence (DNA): TGTGCCAGCAGCCGACCCCAGCAGGGTCCCTATGCGGAGACCCAGTACTTC.

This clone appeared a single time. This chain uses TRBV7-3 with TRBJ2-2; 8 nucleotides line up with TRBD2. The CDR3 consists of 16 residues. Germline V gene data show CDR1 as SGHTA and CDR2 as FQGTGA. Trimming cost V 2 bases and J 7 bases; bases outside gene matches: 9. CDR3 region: CASSLGEAGVIGELFF. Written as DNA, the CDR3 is TGTGCCAGCAGCTTAGGCGAAGCGGGAGTTATCGGGGAGCTGTTTTTT.

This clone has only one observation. This chain's CDR3 is CASSFSGGTDTQYF. DNA for the CDR3: TGTGCCAGCAGCTTTAGCGGGGGCACAGATACGCAGTATTTT. This chain uses TRBV5-4 with TRBJ2-3, with 8 bases identical to TRBD2. V trimming: 2 bases; J trimming: 1 base; junction bases outside the gene matches: 0. Looked up from germline, CDR1 is SGHNT and CDR2 is YYREEE (reference sequence). The CDR3 runs 14 residues.

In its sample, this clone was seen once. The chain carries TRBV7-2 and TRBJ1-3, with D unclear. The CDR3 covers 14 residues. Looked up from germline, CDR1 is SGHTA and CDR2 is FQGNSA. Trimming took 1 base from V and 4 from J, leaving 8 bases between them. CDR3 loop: CASSLEGFGNTIYF. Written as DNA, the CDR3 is TGTGCCAGCAGCTTAGAAGGGTTCGGAAACACCATATATTTT.

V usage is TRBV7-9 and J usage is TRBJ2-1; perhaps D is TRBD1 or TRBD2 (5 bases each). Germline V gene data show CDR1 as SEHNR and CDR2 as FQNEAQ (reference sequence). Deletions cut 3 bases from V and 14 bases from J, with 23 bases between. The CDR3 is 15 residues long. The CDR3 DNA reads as TGTGCCAGCAGCTTGGGTGTGACGGGACCCCGTACGGAGTTCTTC. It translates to CASSLGVTGPRTEFF. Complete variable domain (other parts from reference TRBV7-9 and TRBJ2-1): DTGVSQNPRHKITKRGQNVTFRCDPISEHNRLYWYRQTLGQGPEFLTYFQNEAQLEKSRLLSDRFSAERPKGSFSTLEIQRTEQGDSAMYLCASSLGVTGPRTEFFGPGTRLTVL.

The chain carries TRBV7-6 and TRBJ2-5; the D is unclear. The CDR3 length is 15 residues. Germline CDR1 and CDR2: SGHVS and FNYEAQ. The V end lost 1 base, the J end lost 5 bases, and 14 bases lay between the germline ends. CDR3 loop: CASSLDLARQETQYF. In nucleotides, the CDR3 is TGTGCCAGCAGCTTAGACTTAGCCCGCCAGGAGACCCAGTACTTC. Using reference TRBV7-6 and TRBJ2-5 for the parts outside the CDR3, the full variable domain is GAGVSQSPRYKVTKRGQDVALRCDPISGHVSLYWYRQALGQGPEFLTYFNYEAQQDKSGLPNDRFSAERPEGSISTLTIQRTEQRDSAMYRCASSLDLARQETQYFGPGTRLLVL.

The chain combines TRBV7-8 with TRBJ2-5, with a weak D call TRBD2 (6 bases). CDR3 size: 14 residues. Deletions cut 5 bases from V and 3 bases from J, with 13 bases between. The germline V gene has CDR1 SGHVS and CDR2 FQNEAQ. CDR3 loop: CASSPIAGKETQYF. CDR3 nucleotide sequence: TGTGCCAGCAGCCCGATTGCGGGAAAAGAGACCCAGTACTTC.

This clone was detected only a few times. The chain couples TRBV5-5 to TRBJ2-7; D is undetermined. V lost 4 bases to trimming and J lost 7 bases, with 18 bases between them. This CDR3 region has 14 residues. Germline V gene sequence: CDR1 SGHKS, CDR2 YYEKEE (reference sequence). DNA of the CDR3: TGTGCCAGCAGCCTTCAGCCCGATGCTGGGGAGCAGTACTTC. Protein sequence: CASSLQPDAGEQYF.

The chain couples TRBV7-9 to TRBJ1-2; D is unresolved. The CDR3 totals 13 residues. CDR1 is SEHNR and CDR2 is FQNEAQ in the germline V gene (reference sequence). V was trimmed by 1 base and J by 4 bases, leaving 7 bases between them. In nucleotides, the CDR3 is TGTGCCAGCAGCTTAGGGAAGGGCTATGGCTACACCTTC. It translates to CASSLGKGYGYTF.

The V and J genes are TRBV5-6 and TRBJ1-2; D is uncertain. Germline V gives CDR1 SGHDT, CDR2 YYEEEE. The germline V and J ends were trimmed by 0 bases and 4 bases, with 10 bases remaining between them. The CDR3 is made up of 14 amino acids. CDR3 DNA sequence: TGTGCCAGCAGCTTGGGTAACGTCGCCTATGGCTACACCTTC. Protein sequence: CASSLGNVAYGYTF.

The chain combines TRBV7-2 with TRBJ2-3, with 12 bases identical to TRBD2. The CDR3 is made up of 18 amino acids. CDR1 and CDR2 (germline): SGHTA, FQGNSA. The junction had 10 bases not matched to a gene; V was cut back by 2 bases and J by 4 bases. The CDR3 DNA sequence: TGTGCCAGCAGCTTACGGAATACTAGCGGGAGGTTGGCAGATACGCAGTATTTT. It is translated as CASSLRNTSGRLADTQYF. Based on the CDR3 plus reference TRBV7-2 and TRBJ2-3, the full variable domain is GAGVSQSPSNKVTEKGKDVELRCDPISGHTALYWYRQSLGQGLEFLIYFQGNSAPDKSGLPSDRFSAERTGGSVSTLTIQRTQQEDSAVYLCASSLRNTSGRLADTQYFGPGTRLTVL.

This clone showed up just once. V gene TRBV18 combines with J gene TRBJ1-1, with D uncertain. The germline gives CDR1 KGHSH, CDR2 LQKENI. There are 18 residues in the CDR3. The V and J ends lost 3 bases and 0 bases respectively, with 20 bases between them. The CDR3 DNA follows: TGTGCCAGCTCACCTATCTTCCGGGTCCTTGATATGAACACTGAAGCTTTCTTT. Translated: CASSPIFRVLDMNTEAFF.

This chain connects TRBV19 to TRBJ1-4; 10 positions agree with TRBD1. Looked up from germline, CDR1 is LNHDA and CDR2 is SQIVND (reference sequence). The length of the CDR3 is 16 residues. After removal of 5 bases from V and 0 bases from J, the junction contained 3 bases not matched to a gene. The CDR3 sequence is CASSFGQGATNEKLFF. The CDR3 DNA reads TGTGCCAGTAGTTTCGGACAGGGGGCAACTAATGAAAAACTGTTTTTT.

The DNA for the CDR3 is TGCAGCGTTGAACTCTGGCAGGGGGCTGCCTATGGCTACACCTTC. Protein product: CSVELWQGAAYGYTF. This sequence joins TRBV29-1 and TRBJ1-2; TRBD1 aligns across 8 bases. The germline V gene encodes CDR1 SQVTM and CDR2 ANQGSEA. The CDR3 is 15 residues long. The junction had 9 bases not matched to a gene; V was cut back by 2 bases and J by 4 bases.

The CDR3 sequence is CASSQSGSGRRETQYF. The CDR3 bases are TGCGCCAGCAGCCAATCCGGTAGCGGGAGGCGAGAGACCCAGTACTTC. This sequence joins TRBV4-1 and TRBJ2-5; 10 bases map to TRBD2. With 2 bases clipped from V and 4 bases from J, the junction kept 7 bases outside the gene matches. Per germline, CDR1 MGHRA and CDR2 YSYEKL. This CDR3 spans 16 amino acids.

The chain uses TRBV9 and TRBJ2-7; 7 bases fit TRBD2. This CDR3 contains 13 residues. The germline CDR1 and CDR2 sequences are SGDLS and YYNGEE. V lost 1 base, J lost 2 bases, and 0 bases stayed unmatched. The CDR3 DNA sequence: TGTGCCAGCAGCGTAACTAGCGCCTACGAGCAGTACTTC. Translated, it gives CASSVTSAYEQYF.